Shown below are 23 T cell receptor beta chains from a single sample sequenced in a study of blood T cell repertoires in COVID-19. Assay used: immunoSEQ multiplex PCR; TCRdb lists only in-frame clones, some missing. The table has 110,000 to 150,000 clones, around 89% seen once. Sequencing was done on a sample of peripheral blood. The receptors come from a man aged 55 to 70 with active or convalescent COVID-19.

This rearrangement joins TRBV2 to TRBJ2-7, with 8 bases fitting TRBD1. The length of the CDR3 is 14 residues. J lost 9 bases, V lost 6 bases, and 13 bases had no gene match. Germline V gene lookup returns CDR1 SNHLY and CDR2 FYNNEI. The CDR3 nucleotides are TGTGCCAGCAGCCCGCCGGGACAGGTTTTCGGGCAGTACTTC. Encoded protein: CASSPPGQVFGQYF. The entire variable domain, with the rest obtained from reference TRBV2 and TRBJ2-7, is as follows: EPEVTQTPSHQVTQMGQEVILRCVPISNHLYFYWYRQILGQKVEFLVSFYNNEISEKSEIFDDQFSVERPDGSNFTLKIRSTKLEDSAMYFCASSPPGQVFGQYFGPGTRLTVT.

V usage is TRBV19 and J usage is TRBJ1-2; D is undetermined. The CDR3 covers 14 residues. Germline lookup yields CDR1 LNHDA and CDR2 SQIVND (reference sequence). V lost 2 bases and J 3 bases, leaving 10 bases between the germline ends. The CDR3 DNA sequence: TGTGCCAGTAGTATAATTGGGCGGGACTATGGCTACACCTTC. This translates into CASSIIGRDYGYTF.

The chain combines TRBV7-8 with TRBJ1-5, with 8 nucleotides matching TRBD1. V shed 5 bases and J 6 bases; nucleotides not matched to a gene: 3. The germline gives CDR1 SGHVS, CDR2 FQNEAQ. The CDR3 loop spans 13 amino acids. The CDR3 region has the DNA TGTGCCAGCAGCCCAGGGGGCTCTCAGCCCCAGCATTTT. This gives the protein CASSPGGSQPQHF.

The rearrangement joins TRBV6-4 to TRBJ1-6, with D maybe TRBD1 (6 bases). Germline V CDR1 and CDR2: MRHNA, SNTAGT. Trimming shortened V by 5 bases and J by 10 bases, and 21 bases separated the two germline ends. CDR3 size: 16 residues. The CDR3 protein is CASSSQPQGFGSPLHF. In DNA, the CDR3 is TGTGCCAGCAGTTCCCAACCACAGGGATTCGGGTCACCCCTCCACTTT.

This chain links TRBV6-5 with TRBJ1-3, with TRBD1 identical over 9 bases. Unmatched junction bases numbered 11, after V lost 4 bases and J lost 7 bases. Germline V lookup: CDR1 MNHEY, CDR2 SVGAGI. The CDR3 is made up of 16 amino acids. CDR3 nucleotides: TGTGCCAGCAGTTCCGACAGGGGGAGGAAAGGGAACACCATATATTTT. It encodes CASSSDRGRKGNTIYF.

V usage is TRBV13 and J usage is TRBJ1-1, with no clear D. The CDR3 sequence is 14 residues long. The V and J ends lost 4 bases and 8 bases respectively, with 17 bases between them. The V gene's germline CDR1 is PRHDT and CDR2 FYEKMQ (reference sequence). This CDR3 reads CASSWGGGSEEAFF. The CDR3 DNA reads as TGTGCCAGCAGCTGGGGAGGAGGGTCGGAGGAAGCTTTCTTT.

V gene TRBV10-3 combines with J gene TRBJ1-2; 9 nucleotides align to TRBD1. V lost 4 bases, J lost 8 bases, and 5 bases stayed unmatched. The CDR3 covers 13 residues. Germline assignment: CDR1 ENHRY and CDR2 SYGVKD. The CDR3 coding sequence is TGTGCCATCAGTGTGGGACAGGGAAGGGGCTACACCTTC. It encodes CAISVGQGRGYTF.

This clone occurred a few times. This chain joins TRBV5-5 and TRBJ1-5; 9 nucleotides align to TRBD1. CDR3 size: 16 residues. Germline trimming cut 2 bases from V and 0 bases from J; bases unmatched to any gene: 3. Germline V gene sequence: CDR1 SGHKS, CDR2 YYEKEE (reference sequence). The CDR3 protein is CASSFSDRGSNQPQHF. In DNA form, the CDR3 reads TGTGCCAGCAGCTTCTCGGACAGGGGTAGCAATCAGCCCCAGCATTTT.

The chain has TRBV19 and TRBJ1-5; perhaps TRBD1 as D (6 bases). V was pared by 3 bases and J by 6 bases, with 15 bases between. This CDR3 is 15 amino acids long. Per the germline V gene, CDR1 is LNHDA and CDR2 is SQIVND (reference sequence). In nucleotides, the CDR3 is TGTGCCAGTAGTATCCTCGGACAGTCCCTTCAGCCCCAGCATTTT. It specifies CASSILGQSLQPQHF. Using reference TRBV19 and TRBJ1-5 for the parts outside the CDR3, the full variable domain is DGGITQSPKYLFRKEGQNVTLSCEQNLNHDAMYWYRQDPGQGLRLIYYSQIVNDFQKGDIAEGYSVSREKKESFPLTVTSAQKNPTAFYLCASSILGQSLQPQHFGDGTRLSIL.

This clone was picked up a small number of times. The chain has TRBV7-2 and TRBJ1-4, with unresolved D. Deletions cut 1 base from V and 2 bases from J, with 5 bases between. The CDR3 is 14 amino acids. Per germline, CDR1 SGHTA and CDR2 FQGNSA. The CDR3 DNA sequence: TGTGCCAGCAGCTTAGGCCAGACTAATGAAAAACTGTTTTTT. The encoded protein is CASSLGQTNEKLFF.

The CDR3 spells CATSRDRGNYGYTF. DNA for the CDR3: TGTGCCACCAGCAGAGATCGAGGGAACTATGGCTACACCTTC. The chain joins TRBV15 to TRBJ1-2, with D uncertain. Trimming took off 0 bases at V and 2 bases at J, with 7 bases between the two ends. CDR1 is LNHNV and CDR2 is YYDKDF in the germline V gene (reference sequence). This CDR3 is 14 amino acids long.

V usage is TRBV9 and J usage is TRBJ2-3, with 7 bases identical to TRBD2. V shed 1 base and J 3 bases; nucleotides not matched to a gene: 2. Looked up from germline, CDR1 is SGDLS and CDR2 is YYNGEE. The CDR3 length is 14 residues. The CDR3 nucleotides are TGTGCCAGCAGCGTAATTAGCGGGACAGATACGCAGTATTTT. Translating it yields CASSVISGTDTQYF.

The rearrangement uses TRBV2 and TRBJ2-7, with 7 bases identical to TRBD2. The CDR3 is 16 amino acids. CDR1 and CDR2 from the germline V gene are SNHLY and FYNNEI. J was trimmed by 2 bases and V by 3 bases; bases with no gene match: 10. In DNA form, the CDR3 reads TGTGCCAGCAGTGAGAGGGGCGGGGGATTAGCCTACGAGCAGTACTTC. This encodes CASSERGGGLAYEQYF.

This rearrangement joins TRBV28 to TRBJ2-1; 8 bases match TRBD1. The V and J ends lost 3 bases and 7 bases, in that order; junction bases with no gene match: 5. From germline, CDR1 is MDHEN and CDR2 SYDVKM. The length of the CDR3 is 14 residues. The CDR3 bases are TGTGCCAGCAGTTTTCAGGGGGCCTTTAATGAGCAGTTCTTC. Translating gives CASSFQGAFNEQFF.

CDR3 sequence reads: CASSMRLAGLEQFF. The CDR3 coding sequence is TGTGCCAGTAGTATGCGTCTAGCGGGACTTGAGCAGTTCTTC. The chain has TRBV19 and TRBJ2-1; 9 positions match TRBD2. The ends lost 3 bases at V and 9 bases at J; junction bases unmatched: 6. From germline, CDR1 is LNHDA and CDR2 SQIVND (reference sequence). The CDR3 extends over 14 amino acids.

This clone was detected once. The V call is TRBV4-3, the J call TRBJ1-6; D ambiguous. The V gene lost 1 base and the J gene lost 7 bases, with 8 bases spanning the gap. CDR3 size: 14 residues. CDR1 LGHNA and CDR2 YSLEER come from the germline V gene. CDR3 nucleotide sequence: TGCGCCAGCAGCCAAGCAGTCTTAAATTCACCCCTCCACTTT. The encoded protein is CASSQAVLNSPLHF.

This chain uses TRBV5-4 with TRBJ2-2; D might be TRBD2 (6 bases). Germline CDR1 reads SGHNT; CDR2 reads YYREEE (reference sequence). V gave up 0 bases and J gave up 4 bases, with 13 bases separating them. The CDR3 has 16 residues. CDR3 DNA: TGTGCCAGCAGCTTGGCTTATCGGGAGAGCACCGGGGAGCTGTTTTTT. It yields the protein CASSLAYRESTGELFF.

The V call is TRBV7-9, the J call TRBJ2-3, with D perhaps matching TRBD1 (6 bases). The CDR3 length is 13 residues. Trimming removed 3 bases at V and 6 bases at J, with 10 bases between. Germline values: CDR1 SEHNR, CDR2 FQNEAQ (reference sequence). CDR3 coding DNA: TGTGCCAGCAGCTTTTCAGGGGAGGATACGCAGTATTTT. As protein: CASSFSGEDTQYF.

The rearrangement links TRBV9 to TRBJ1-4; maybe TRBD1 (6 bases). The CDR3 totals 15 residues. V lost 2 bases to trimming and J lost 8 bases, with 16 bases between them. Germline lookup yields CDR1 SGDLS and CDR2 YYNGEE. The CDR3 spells CASSVTGTQTEKLFF. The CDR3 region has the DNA TGTGCCAGCAGCGTGACCGGGACACAGACCGAAAAACTGTTTTTT. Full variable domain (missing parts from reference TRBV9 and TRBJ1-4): DSGVTQTPKHLITATGQRVTLRCSPRSGDLSVYWYQQSLDQGLQFLIQYYNGEERAKGNILERFSAQQFPDLHSELNLSSLELGDSALYFCASSVTGTQTEKLFFGSGTQLSVL.

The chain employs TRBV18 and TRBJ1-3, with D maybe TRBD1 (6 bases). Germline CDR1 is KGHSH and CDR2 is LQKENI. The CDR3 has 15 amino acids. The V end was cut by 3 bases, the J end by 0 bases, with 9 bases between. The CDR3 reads CASSPDRHSGNTIYF. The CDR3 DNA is TGTGCCAGCTCACCGGACAGACACTCTGGAAACACCATATATTTT.

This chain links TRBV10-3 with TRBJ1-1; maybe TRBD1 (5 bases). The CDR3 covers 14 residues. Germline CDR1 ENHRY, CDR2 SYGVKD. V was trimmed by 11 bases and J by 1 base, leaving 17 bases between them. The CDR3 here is CASRIQGTNTEAFF. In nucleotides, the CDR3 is TGTGCCTCCCGGATTCAGGGAACGAACACTGAAGCTTTCTTT.

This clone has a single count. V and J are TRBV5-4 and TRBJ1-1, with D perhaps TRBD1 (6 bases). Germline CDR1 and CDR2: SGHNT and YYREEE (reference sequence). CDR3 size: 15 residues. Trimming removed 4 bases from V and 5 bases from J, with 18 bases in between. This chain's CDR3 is CASSPARGYGTEAFF. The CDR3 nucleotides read TGTGCCAGCAGCCCGGCCAGGGGCTATGGGACTGAAGCTTTCTTT.

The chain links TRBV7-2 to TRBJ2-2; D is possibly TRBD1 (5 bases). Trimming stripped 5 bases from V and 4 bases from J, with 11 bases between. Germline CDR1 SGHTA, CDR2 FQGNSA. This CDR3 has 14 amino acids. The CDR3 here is CASSRRQGTGELFF. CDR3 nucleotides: TGTGCCAGCAGCCGCCGTCAGGGCACCGGGGAGCTGTTTTTT.